A selection of T cell receptor beta chains follows, all from one sample in a study of early T cells in non-severe SARS-CoV-2 infection. TCRdb processed the 5' RACE reads anew with MiXCR; each CDR3 protein has one entry. The sample lists tens of thousands of distinct CDR3 sequences, 12% seen once, with over 1% in the top ten. The source was whole blood, collected at baseline. The receptors derive from an adult who was a healthcare worker with PCR-confirmed SARS-CoV-2 infection or an uninfected control (not recorded which). The donor label of this sample is uncertain. The CDR3 runs from the conserved cysteine through the conserved F or W. Fields, in order: J gene, V gene, D gene, clone size, CDR3 protein, CDR3 DNA. A D gene is named only where the DNA matches it firmly. Expanded clones get a size class; other rows say once, few or many, or leave the size out.

j_gene: TRBJ2-4; v_gene: TRBV25-1; d_gene: TRBD1; abundance: few; CDR3aa: CASSDPDRAENIQYF; CDR3nt: TGTGCCAGCAGTGACCCCGACAGGGCCGAAAACATTCAGTACTTC
j_gene: TRBJ2-2; v_gene: TRBV20-1; d_gene: -; abundance: -; CDR3aa: CSVPGAAGELFF; CDR3nt: TGCAGTGTTCCGGGGGCCGCCGGGGAGCTGTTTTTT
j_gene: TRBJ2-5; v_gene: TRBV6-5; d_gene: TRBD2; abundance: -; CDR3aa: CASSYQVAGRETQYF; CDR3nt: TGTGCCAGCAGTTACCAGGTAGCGGGGCGAGAGACCCAGTACTTC
j_gene: TRBJ2-3; v_gene: TRBV14; d_gene: -; abundance: many; CDR3aa: CASSRSRAGARTDTQYF; CDR3nt: TGTGCCAGCAGCCGCAGTCGGGCGGGGGCGAGGACAGATACGCAGTATTTT
j_gene: TRBJ2-5; v_gene: TRBV5-1; d_gene: TRBD2; abundance: -; CDR3aa: CASSLGLAGRSETQYF; CDR3nt: TGCGCCAGCAGCTTGGGACTAGCGGGGAGGTCAGAGACCCAGTACTTC
j_gene: TRBJ1-4; v_gene: TRBV10-2; d_gene: TRBD1; abundance: few; CDR3aa: CASSDPGQRLFF; CDR3nt: TGCGCCAGCAGTGATCCGGGACAGCGGCTGTTTTTT
j_gene: TRBJ1-1; v_gene: TRBV5-1; d_gene: -; abundance: once; CDR3aa: CASSLSSHSTEAFF; CDR3nt: TGCGCCAGCAGCTTGTCTAGTCACAGCACTGAAGCTTTCTTT
j_gene: TRBJ2-3; v_gene: TRBV18; d_gene: -; abundance: few; CDR3aa: CASSPLVSTDTQYF; CDR3nt: TGTGCCAGCTCACCATTGGTATCCACAGATACGCAGTATTTT
j_gene: TRBJ2-3; v_gene: TRBV7-2; d_gene: -; abundance: -; CDR3aa: CASSLNGGRDTQYF; CDR3nt: TGTGCCAGCAGCTTAAACGGGGGTAGAGATACGCAGTATTTT
j_gene: TRBJ1-1; v_gene: TRBV3-1; d_gene: -; abundance: few; CDR3aa: CASSPTSNTEAFF; CDR3nt: TGTGCCAGCAGCCCCACCTCGAACACTGAAGCTTTCTTT
j_gene: TRBJ2-1; v_gene: TRBV18; d_gene: -; abundance: -; CDR3aa: CASSPTMRSYNEQFF; CDR3nt: TGTGCCAGCTCACCCACGATGCGCTCCTACAATGAGCAGTTCTTC
j_gene: TRBJ1-1; v_gene: TRBV7-9; d_gene: -; abundance: few; CDR3aa: CASSLGVLGANTEAFF; CDR3nt: TGTGCCAGCAGCTTAGGCGTTCTGGGCGCGAACACTGAAGCTTTCTTT
j_gene: TRBJ1-2; v_gene: TRBV5-5; d_gene: -; abundance: -; CDR3aa: CASSLRGERGYTF; CDR3nt: TGTGCCAGCAGCTTGCGCGGGGAGCGCGGCTACACCTTC
j_gene: TRBJ1-1; v_gene: TRBV7-2; d_gene: -; abundance: many; CDR3aa: CASTLGGSGTEAFF; CDR3nt: TGTGCCAGCACCCTAGGCGGGAGCGGCACTGAAGCTTTCTTT
j_gene: TRBJ1-1; v_gene: TRBV5-1; d_gene: -; abundance: -; CDR3aa: CAGTPGQSPPDEAFF; CDR3nt: TGCGCCGGCACCCCAGGACAGTCGCCGCCAGATGAAGCTTTCTTT
j_gene: TRBJ1-4; v_gene: TRBV6-6; d_gene: -; abundance: many; CDR3aa: CASSYSGGAREKLFF; CDR3nt: TGTGCCAGCAGTTACTCAGGGGGGGCCAGAGAAAAACTGTTTTTT
j_gene: TRBJ1-5; v_gene: TRBV15; d_gene: -; abundance: few; CDR3aa: CATSRDRVRANQPQHF; CDR3nt: TGTGCCACCAGCAGAGACAGGGTACGTGCGAATCAGCCCCAGCATTTT
j_gene: TRBJ2-3; v_gene: TRBV5-4; d_gene: -; abundance: few; CDR3aa: CASSKDSTSTDTQYF; CDR3nt: TGTGCCAGCAGCAAGGACTCGACTAGCACAGATACGCAGTATTTT
j_gene: TRBJ2-5; v_gene: TRBV7-8; d_gene: TRBD1; abundance: many; CDR3aa: CASSPNRGPETQYF; CDR3nt: TGTGCCAGCAGCCCGAACAGGGGGCCAGAGACCCAGTACTTC
j_gene: TRBJ2-3; v_gene: TRBV20-1; d_gene: -; abundance: -; CDR3aa: CSAHRGARTDTQYF; CDR3nt: TGCAGTGCGCACCGGGGGGCGCGGACAGATACGCAGTATTTT
j_gene: TRBJ2-4; v_gene: TRBV6-1; d_gene: -; abundance: -; CDR3aa: CALKSREDRAKNIQYF; CDR3nt: TGTGCCCTCAAGTCCCGGGAAGACAGAGCCAAAAACATTCAGTACTTC
j_gene: TRBJ2-2; v_gene: TRBV27; d_gene: TRBD1; abundance: few; CDR3aa: CASRPSGGGSTGELFF; CDR3nt: TGTGCCAGCAGACCCTCAGGGGGCGGTAGCACCGGGGAGCTGTTTTTT
j_gene: TRBJ2-3; v_gene: TRBV6-6; d_gene: -; abundance: many; CDR3aa: CASSYPRNSVGTDTQYF; CDR3nt: TGTGCCAGCAGTTACCCCCGAAATAGTGTCGGCACAGATACGCAGTATTTT
j_gene: TRBJ1-2; v_gene: TRBV7-9; d_gene: -; abundance: -; CDR3aa: CASSPLSGRGDGYTF; CDR3nt: TGTGCCAGCAGCCCCTTAAGCGGCAGGGGAGATGGCTACACCTTC
j_gene: TRBJ1-6; v_gene: TRBV27; d_gene: TRBD1; abundance: few; CDR3aa: CASSAGGNSPFHF; CDR3nt: TGTGCCAGCAGCGCAGGGGGAAATTCACCCTTCCACTTT
j_gene: TRBJ1-5; v_gene: TRBV12-3/TRBV12-4; d_gene: -; abundance: few; CDR3aa: CASSLGVQPQHF; CDR3nt: TGTGCCAGCAGTTTAGGGGTTCAGCCCCAGCATTTT
j_gene: TRBJ1-2; v_gene: TRBV30; d_gene: TRBD1; abundance: -; CDR3aa: CAWSTLDRGPYGYTF; CDR3nt: TGTGCCTGGAGTACTCTGGACAGGGGCCCCTATGGCTACACCTTC
j_gene: TRBJ2-5; v_gene: TRBV7-8; d_gene: -; abundance: few; CDR3aa: CASSFRGAGETQYF; CDR3nt: TGTGCCAGCAGCTTTCGGGGGGCTGGGGAGACCCAGTACTTC
j_gene: TRBJ2-1; v_gene: TRBV20-1; d_gene: -; abundance: -; CDR3aa: CSARDPGHRNNEQFF; CDR3nt: TGCAGTGCTAGAGATCCGGGACACAGGAACAATGAGCAGTTCTTC
j_gene: TRBJ2-6; v_gene: TRBV12-3/TRBV12-4; d_gene: TRBD2; abundance: many; CDR3aa: CASTRTSGKVWSGANVLTF; CDR3nt: TGTGCCAGCACCCGGACTAGCGGTAAAGTCTGGTCTGGGGCCAACGTCCTGACTTTC
j_gene: TRBJ2-2; v_gene: TRBV30; d_gene: TRBD1; abundance: -; CDR3aa: CAGLGGQGPTGELFF; CDR3nt: TGTGCCGGACTTGGTGGACAGGGCCCCACCGGGGAGCTGTTTTTT
j_gene: TRBJ2-2; v_gene: TRBV12-3/TRBV12-4; d_gene: -; abundance: many; CDR3aa: CASSPGGLYTGELFF; CDR3nt: TGTGCCAGCAGTCCCGGGGGGCTATACACCGGGGAGCTGTTTTTT
j_gene: TRBJ1-1; v_gene: TRBV4-1; d_gene: -; abundance: -; CDR3aa: CASSQAAVTRAFF; CDR3nt: TGCGCCAGCAGCCAAGCGGCGGTCACCCGGGCTTTCTTT
j_gene: TRBJ2-3; v_gene: TRBV2; d_gene: -; abundance: -; CDR3aa: CASSEDVTVRGVLTDTQYF; CDR3nt: TGTGCCAGCAGTGAAGATGTTACGGTCAGGGGGGTCCTAACAGATACGCAGTATTTT
j_gene: TRBJ2-2; v_gene: TRBV6-6; d_gene: -; abundance: -; CDR3aa: CASSETGELFF; CDR3nt: TGTGCCAGCAGCGAAACCGGGGAGCTGTTTTTT
j_gene: TRBJ2-3; v_gene: TRBV29-1; d_gene: -; abundance: many; CDR3aa: CSVSPSATDTQYF; CDR3nt: TGCAGCGTCTCACCCTCAGCTACAGATACGCAGTATTTT
j_gene: TRBJ2-3; v_gene: TRBV29-1; d_gene: -; abundance: -; CDR3aa: CSEGEITDTQYF; CDR3nt: TGCAGCGAGGGAGAGATCACAGATACGCAGTATTTT
j_gene: TRBJ1-1; v_gene: TRBV28; d_gene: -; abundance: few; CDR3aa: CASSFGGPNTEAFF; CDR3nt: TGTGCCAGCAGTTTTGGGGGCCCGAACACTGAAGCTTTCTTT
j_gene: TRBJ1-1; v_gene: TRBV6-6; d_gene: -; abundance: -; CDR3aa: CASSYGEGIAEAFF; CDR3nt: TGTGCCAGCAGTTACGGGGAGGGGATCGCTGAAGCTTTCTTT
j_gene: TRBJ1-2; v_gene: TRBV4-1; d_gene: TRBD1; abundance: few; CDR3aa: CASSQVLGTGGDGYTF; CDR3nt: TGCGCCAGCAGCCAAGTTCTCGGGACAGGGGGCGATGGCTACACCTTC
j_gene: TRBJ1-6; v_gene: TRBV11-2; d_gene: -; abundance: many; CDR3aa: CASSSSQGAGTPLHF; CDR3nt: TGTGCCAGCAGCTCGTCACAGGGCGCGGGAACACCCCTCCACTTT
j_gene: TRBJ2-1; v_gene: TRBV28; d_gene: TRBD2; abundance: -; CDR3aa: CASRVSGGAYNEQFF; CDR3nt: TGTGCCAGCAGAGTTAGCGGGGGGGCCTACAATGAGCAGTTCTTC
j_gene: TRBJ2-3; v_gene: TRBV10-3; d_gene: TRBD2; abundance: few; CDR3aa: CAISGTSGGYTDTQYF; CDR3nt: TGTGCCATCAGTGGGACTAGCGGGGGGTACACAGATACGCAGTATTTT
j_gene: TRBJ2-4; v_gene: TRBV12-3/TRBV12-4; d_gene: -; abundance: few; CDR3aa: CASSLNWGALMSKNIQYF; CDR3nt: TGTGCCAGCAGTTTAAATTGGGGGGCGTTGATGTCCAAAAACATTCAGTACTTC